Detailed here is one T cell receptor beta chain. Its antigen has not been determined. No per-base quality is available; no much larger clone lies one base away. TCRbeta CDR3 regions were amplified from genomic DNA by means of the immunoSEQ Assay, a bias-controlled multiplex PCR. Concerning the study's data processing: Within the assay, amplification of reference gene primers was used to estimate how many nucleated cells each sample contained. Sequence reads were collapsed and filtered to measure the absolute abundance of every unique TCRbeta CDR3 rearrangement. For each sample, productive Simpson clonality was calculated by taking the square root of Simpson's diversity index across productive rearrangements. The source is immuneACCESS, and TCRdb retained only in-frame sequences with V and J called. Part of the clones is not carried over; for the studies checked, unresolved V genes explain less than half of this, and the remainder is unexplained. That table gives V, J and clone size, and the DNA gave D and trimming. The table for this sample lists approximately 190,000 clones; 82% of them were counted only once. The top ten constitute 7.8% of the sample.

The record originates from a study of blood T cell repertoires in COVID-19 (dated by TCRdb to about 2020). For the wider study: Samples covering the acute and convalescent phases of COVID-19 were provided by collaborators in the United States, Italy and Spain. Where available, HLA class I and class II types were taken from metadata supplied by the sample provider and were not determined by assay-based typing. The dataset comprised deeply sampled blood TCRbeta repertoires from subjects exposed to, actively infected with, or recovered from COVID-19. The repertoires were made available in a free public database intended to serve as a resource for research on the immune response to SARS-CoV-2. Samples were obtained from the ongoing ImmuneRACE study (first 160 participants) and from over a thousand subjects provided by 6 global collaborators. The material from the prospective study consisted of cDNA or gDNA derived from T cells, B-cell-depleted T cells, or PBMCs. A de-identified subject ID, COVID-19 status, age in years and sex were almost always included in the sample metadata. Study-level results and caveats: The quantity of clinical and demographic metadata differed by source and by participant and was supplied without curation.

One collaborating source in Seattle enrolled patients during active infection and followed them longitudinally through the course of disease. Whole blood was collected in K2EDTA tubes by collaborating institutions according to the institutions' own protocols. Collaborator samples were shipped for TCRbeta analysis as frozen whole blood, isolated PBMCs, or DNA extracted from either sample type. Cut back by 1 base and 5 bases, the V and J ends lie 11 bases apart. The CDR3 runs 14 amino acids, cysteine and phenylalanine included. Only the CDR3 DNA is retained, 42 bases long and in frame from the first base. The germline V gene (reference sequence) provides CDR1 SEHNR and CDR2 FQNEAQ.

Source material: peripheral blood. The rearranged chain carries TRBV7-9 and TRBJ1-2, with a weak D call of TRBD1 (5 bases match). This sequence was found in a woman aged 60-70 years with COVID-19, enrolled during active disease. The sequence in DNA is TGTGCCAGCAGCTTAGACACGGGGGGTTATGGCTACACCTTC. Its coded protein is CASSLDTGGYGYTF.